These 9 T cell receptor beta chains share one sample of origin, sequenced in a study of blood T cell repertoires in COVID-19. Generated by immunoSEQ multiplex PCR, the TCRdb table keeps only in-frame clones and is missing some. The sample consists of some 300,000 clones, roughly 86% of them appearing once. Sequencing used PBMCs or T cells enriched from blood (not recorded which). These receptors all come from a woman in her twenties or thirties who had recovered from COVID-19.

The chain employs TRBV5-1 and TRBJ2-1; 12 bases are a match to TRBD2. Germline CDR1 SGHRS, CDR2 YFSETQ. Trimming took 6 bases from V and 7 from J; bases not matched to a gene: 8. The CDR3 spans 15 residues. CDR3 in DNA: TGCGCCAGCAAAACGACTAGCGGGAGTATGAATGAGCAGTTCTTC. This codes for CASKTTSGSMNEQFF.

The chain employs TRBV5-1 and TRBJ2-1; 9 nucleotides line up with TRBD1. CDR1 and CDR2 (germline): SGHRS, YFSETQ. The V and J ends lost 0 bases and 2 bases, in that order; junction bases with no gene match: 3. The CDR3 consists of 16 residues. This chain's CDR3 is CASSLDGTGPYNEQFF. Here the CDR3 DNA reads TGCGCCAGCAGCTTGGATGGGACAGGGCCCTACAATGAGCAGTTCTTC.

The V gene is TRBV18, the J gene TRBJ2-7, with D unresolved. V lost 2 bases and J lost 0, with 5 bases in between. The V gene's germline CDR1 is KGHSH and CDR2 LQKENI. The CDR3 has 13 residues. CDR3 in amino acids: CASSPENSYEQYF. The CDR3, as DNA: TGTGCCAGCTCACCAGAGAACTCCTACGAGCAGTACTTC.

The chain has TRBV28 and TRBJ2-1, with TRBD1 matching over 9 bases. Germline CDR1 and CDR2: MDHEN and SYDVKM. The CDR3 spans 12 residues. Trimming took 6 bases from V and 15 from J; bases not matched to a gene: 9. The CDR3 DNA is TGTGCCAGCAGCAGGCCCACAGGGGGCTGGTTCTTC. It yields the protein CASSRPTGGWFF.

This clone occurred once. V gene TRBV10-3 combines with J gene TRBJ2-7, with TRBD2 matching 8 bases. The CDR3 has 16 amino acids. In germline, CDR1 is ENHRY, CDR2 SYGVKD. V was pared by 3 bases and J by 4 bases, with 11 bases of the junction left unmatched. CDR3 bases: TGTGCCATCAGTGATTCTCACCGGACTAGCCCATACGAGCAGTACTTC. Protein product: CAISDSHRTSPYEQYF.

The chain couples TRBV4-3 to TRBJ1-4; TRBD1 agrees at 7 bases. The CDR3 runs to 15 residues. Germline V gene lookup returns CDR1 LGHNA and CDR2 YSLEER. Losses at the gene ends were 4 bases for V and 8 bases for J; bases not matched to a gene: 10. The CDR3 protein is CASSRSLDREEKLFF. Here the CDR3 DNA reads TGCGCCAGCAGCCGGTCTCTCGACAGGGAGGAAAAACTGTTTTTT.

This clone is a singleton in its sample. The V call is TRBV15, the J call TRBJ2-3; TRBD2 agrees at 7 bases. CDR1 and CDR2 from the germline V gene are LNHNV and YYDKDF (reference sequence). This CDR3 is built from 13 residues. V dropped 2 bases and J dropped 6; count of bases not matched to a gene: 2. For the CDR3, the DNA is TGTGCCACCAGCAGACTACTAGCGGATACGCAGTATTTT. Translating it yields CATSRLLADTQYF.

The CDR3 bases are TGTGCCAGCAGCTTATTCCGGTCTAGCGGATACAATGAGCAGTTCTTC. It encodes CASSLFRSSGYNEQFF. The V call is TRBV7-2, the J call TRBJ2-1; 7 nucleotides match TRBD2. V lost 2 bases and J lost 4; bases outside the gene matches: 8. The CDR3 sequence is 16 residues long. Germline assignment: CDR1 SGHTA and CDR2 FQGNSA.

DNA of the CDR3: TGTGCCAGCAGCCAAGACGTCGGGAGCACAGATACGCAGTATTTT. This codes for CASSQDVGSTDTQYF. The chain couples TRBV14 to TRBJ2-3; D is uncertain. V was pared by 0 bases and J by 0 bases, with 7 bases between. This CDR3 comprises 15 residues. The germline V gene has CDR1 SGHDN and CDR2 FVKESK.